The clone carrying this T cell receptor (beta chain) has more than one count but fewer than ten. The data stem from a study of blood T cell repertoires in COVID-19. The overall study: T cells, B-cell-depleted T cells, or PBMCs supplied cDNA or gDNA.

CDR3 length equals 15 residues. V shed 5 bases and J 6 bases; nucleotides not matched to a gene: 10. The germline CDR1 and CDR2 sequences are MNHEY and SVGAGI. Method: immunoSEQ multiplex PCR; TCRdb's copy keeps in-frame clones and lacks some. The data contain 250,000 to 350,000 clones, about 85% of them seen just once; the ten biggest clones take up about 6%. The TCR comes from a woman aged 25-40 years who had recovered from COVID-19. The rearrangement uses TRBV6-5 and TRBJ1-5, with 7 bases matching TRBD1. Sequences were obtained from PBMCs or T cells enriched from blood (not recorded which). For the CDR3, the DNA is TGTGCCAGCAGTCCCGGAGGGGGCGCCGGTCAGCCCCAGCATTTT. This gives the protein CASSPGGGAGQPQHF.